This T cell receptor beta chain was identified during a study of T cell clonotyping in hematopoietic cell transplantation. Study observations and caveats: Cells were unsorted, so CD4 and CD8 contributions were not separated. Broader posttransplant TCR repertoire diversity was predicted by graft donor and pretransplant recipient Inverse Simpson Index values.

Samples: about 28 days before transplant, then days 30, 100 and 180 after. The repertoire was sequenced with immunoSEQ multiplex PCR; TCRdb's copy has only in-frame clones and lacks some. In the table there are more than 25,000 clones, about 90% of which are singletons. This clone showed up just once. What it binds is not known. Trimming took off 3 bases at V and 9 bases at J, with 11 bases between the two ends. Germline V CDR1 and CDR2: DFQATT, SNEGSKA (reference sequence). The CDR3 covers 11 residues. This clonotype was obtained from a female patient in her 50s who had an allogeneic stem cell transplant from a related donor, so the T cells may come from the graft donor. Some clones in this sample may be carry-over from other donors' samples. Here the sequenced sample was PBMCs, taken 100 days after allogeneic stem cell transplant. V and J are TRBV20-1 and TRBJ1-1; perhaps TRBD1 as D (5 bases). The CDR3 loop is CSARRQGKAFF. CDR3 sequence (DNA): TGCAGTGCTAGGCGGCAGGGTAAAGCTTTCTTT.